The entry that follows covers one T cell receptor beta chain sequence. This specimen comes from a study of blood T cell repertoires in COVID-19. Study details: Whether acute or convalescent, the COVID-19 samples came from the United States, Italy and Spain. In each case, the material was cDNA or gDNA derived from T cells, B-cell-depleted T cells, or PBMCs.

Authors' analysis steps: By means of reference gene primer amplification, nucleated cell counts were estimated. The protocol was immunoSEQ multiplex PCR, while the TCRdb copy is restricted to in-frame clones and leaves out a portion. D and trimming come from the DNA, and the V and J calls and clone size come from that table. The sample lists 200,000 or so clones, 70% to 90% occurring once. Sequencing input: peripheral blood. The receptor's source is a man aged 60 to 75 with acute or convalescent COVID-19.

CDR3 amino acids: CASSPGQGAGLTTDTQYF. CDR3 nucleotides: TGCGCCAGCAGCCCGGGACAGGGGGCAGGTCTGACCACAGATACGCAGTATTTT. The gene calls are TRBV5-1 and TRBJ2-3; 12 bases are shared with TRBD1. The germline V gene has CDR1 SGHRS and CDR2 YFSETQ. The CDR3 has 18 residues. Losses at the gene ends were 4 bases for V and 2 bases for J; bases not matched to a gene: 11.